Below are 30 T cell receptor beta chains sequenced from a single sample in a study of Graves' ophthalmopathy and Graves' hyperthyroidism. The authors amplified TCR beta CDR3 regions, and they did so from RNA transcripts for repertoire sequencing. An opening RT-PCR round employed HTBI primers and preceded a second-round multiplex PCR. TCRdb called the multiplex PCR reads again in MiXCR, with one record for every CDR3 protein. This table holds roughly 380,000 distinct CDR3 sequences, about 16% found once. The sequencing sample was made of peripheral blood. These receptors all come from a woman aged 18-29 years with stable Graves' hyperthyroidism.

This clonotype was recorded many times. This sequence joins TRBV7-2 and TRBJ1-1, with 8 bases lining up with TRBD1. This CDR3 contains 15 residues. Germline loops: CDR1 SGHTA, CDR2 FQGNSA. Trimming at V came to 0 bases and at J to 5 bases, leaving 5 bases not matched to a gene. CDR3 amino acids: CASSLAQGAGTEAFF. Written as DNA, the CDR3 is TGTGCCAGCAGCTTAGCTCAGGGGGCAGGAACTGAAGCTTTCTTT.

In this sample, this clonotype turned up a few times. The gene calls are TRBV5-1 and TRBJ2-2, with D perhaps being TRBD1 or TRBD2 (5 bases each). V lost 0 bases and J lost 8, with 11 bases in between. The germline V gene has CDR1 SGHRS and CDR2 YFSETQ. The CDR3 spans 14 residues. DNA for the CDR3: TGCGCCAGCAGCTTGGGAGGGGTACAAGGGGAGCTGTTTTTT. Translating gives CASSLGGVQGELFF.

This clonotype came up many times. This chain links TRBV7-2 with TRBJ1-5; D gene uncertain. The germline V gene encodes CDR1 SGHTA and CDR2 FQGNSA. Deletions cut 2 bases from V and 2 bases from J, with 10 bases between. This CDR3 comprises 15 residues. The CDR3 protein is CASSLWRSGNQPQHF. The DNA of the CDR3 is TGTGCCAGCAGCTTATGGAGGTCTGGCAATCAGCCCCAGCATTTT.

This clonotype was counted many times. The chain uses TRBV12-3 or TRBV12-4 and TRBJ1-2; 7 bases are a match to TRBD1. V shed 5 bases, J shed 5 bases, and the junction held 11 bases outside the gene matches. The CDR3 is 15 amino acids. Here the CDR3 reads CASSTYRGRRYGYTF. The CDR3 bases are TGTGCCAGCAGTACCTACAGGGGTAGAAGGTATGGCTACACCTTC.

This clonotype was seen many times. This chain links TRBV3-1 with TRBJ2-7; 8 bases are shared with TRBD1. V dropped 3 bases and J dropped 3; count of bases not matched to a gene: 7. Per the germline V gene, CDR1 is LGHDT and CDR2 is YNNKEL (reference sequence). The CDR3 sequence is 15 residues long. CDR3 amino acids: CASSQAGTGVYEQYF. The CDR3 DNA follows: TGTGCCAGCAGCCAGGCCGGGACAGGAGTCTACGAGCAGTACTTC.

The sample holds a few counts of this clonotype. V usage is TRBV18 and J usage is TRBJ1-1; D perhaps matches TRBD1 (5 bases). Germline V gene sequence: CDR1 KGHSH, CDR2 LQKENI. Trimming stripped 2 bases from V and 0 bases from J, with 13 bases between. CDR3 length: 16 residues. CDR3 protein: CASSPLGEVLNTEAFF. The CDR3 nucleotides read TGTGCCAGCTCACCATTAGGGGAAGTCTTGAACACTGAAGCTTTCTTT.

The chain uses TRBV6-2 or TRBV6-3 and TRBJ2-5; 9 bases fit TRBD2. Germline V lookup: CDR1 MNHEY, CDR2 SVGEGT. With 8 bases clipped from V and 1 base from J, the junction kept 8 bases outside the gene matches. This CDR3 region has 15 residues. CDR3 nucleotides: TGTGCCAGCGGACCCCTAGCGGGAATCCAAGAGACCCAGTACTTC. It yields the protein CASGPLAGIQETQYF.

This clonotype was detected many times. The chain combines TRBV7-8 with TRBJ1-1; TRBD1 matches at 7 bases. CDR3 length equals 16 residues. Germline V lookup: CDR1 SGHVS, CDR2 FQNEAQ. V gave up 4 bases and J gave up 0 bases; unmatched junction bases: 8. The chain's CDR3 is CASSSTGQKMNTEAFF. CDR3 sequence (DNA): TGTGCCAGCAGCTCCACGGGACAGAAAATGAACACTGAAGCTTTCTTT.

This clonotype has at least ten counts. J is TRBJ1-5 and V is TRBV27; D gene uncertain. The V gene's germline CDR1 is MNHEY and CDR2 SMNVEV (reference sequence). The V end was cut by 3 bases, the J end by 12 bases, with 9 bases between. The CDR3 consists of 11 residues. CDR3 amino acids: CASSFWRIQHF. For the CDR3, the DNA is TGTGCCAGCAGTTTTTGGCGAATCCAGCATTTT.

The gene calls are TRBV5-1 and TRBJ1-1, with D tentatively TRBD1 (5 bases). CDR1 is SGHRS, CDR2 YFSETQ, per germline. This CDR3 is 16 amino acids long. V dropped 0 bases and J dropped 1 base, with 13 bases sitting between them. CDR3 sequence: CASSLDSGTGNTEAFF. For the CDR3, the DNA is TGCGCCAGCAGCTTGGATTCCGGGACGGGGAACACTGAAGCTTTCTTT.

The V gene is TRBV3-1, the J gene TRBJ2-2, with 8 bases matching TRBD2. J gave up 5 bases and V 3 bases, and 8 bases lay outside the gene matches. The CDR3 sequence is 16 residues long. The germline V gene encodes CDR1 LGHDT and CDR2 YNNKEL (reference sequence). CDR3 region: CASSQRAGAGTGELFF. CDR3 nucleotides: TGTGCCAGCAGCCAGCGAGCGGGGGCGGGGACCGGGGAGCTGTTTTTT.

This clonotype came up many times. The chain recombines TRBV12-3 or TRBV12-4 with TRBJ2-5, with D perhaps matching TRBD1 or TRBD2 (5 bases each). The CDR3 loop spans 15 amino acids. V was trimmed by 6 bases and J by 1 base, leaving 15 bases between them. In DNA form, the CDR3 reads TGTGCCAGCAGGGGGGAACGGGACGGCCAAGAGACCCAGTACTTC. Protein: CASRGERDGQETQYF.

This clonotype was seen many times. The CDR3 nucleotides read TGTGCCAGCAGTTTAATCTCGAGGGGCAGGGAATATGGCTACACCTTC. This sequence encodes CASSLISRGREYGYTF. The V call is TRBV28, the J call TRBJ1-2; TRBD1 might be the D (5 bases). The germline V and J ends were trimmed by 2 bases and 5 bases, with 18 bases remaining between them. The V gene's germline CDR1 is MDHEN and CDR2 SYDVKM. The CDR3 contains 16 residues.

The V gene is TRBV7-3, the J gene TRBJ1-2, with 10 bases lining up with TRBD1. The germline CDR1 and CDR2 sequences are SGHTA and FQGTGA. CDR3 length equals 14 residues. The J segment lost 6 bases and the V segment lost 2 bases, leaving 3 bases of the junction unmatched. CDR3 nucleotide sequence: TGTGCCAGCAGCTTAGGGACAGGGGCGGATGGCTACACCTTC. Its protein is CASSLGTGADGYTF.

This clonotype was recorded at least ten times. The chain couples TRBV27 to TRBJ2-2; D gene uncertain. The germline V gene has CDR1 MNHEY and CDR2 SMNVEV (reference sequence). V lost 7 bases to trimming and J lost 7 bases, with 13 bases between them. The CDR3 consists of 13 residues. DNA of the CDR3: TGTGCCAGCACCTTTTTACAAAGCGGGGAGCTGTTTTTT. Translating it yields CASTFLQSGELFF.

In its sample, this clonotype was seen many times. V is TRBV20-1 and J is TRBJ2-7; no definite D call. The germline gives CDR1 DFQATT, CDR2 SNEGSKA (reference sequence). The CDR3 contains 13 residues. The V and J ends lost 3 bases and 7 bases respectively, with 16 bases between them. The CDR3 sequence: CSARMQNQAEQYF. DNA for the CDR3: TGCAGTGCTAGGATGCAGAACCAGGCGGAGCAGTACTTC.

This clonotype was found many times. The gene calls are TRBV20-1 and TRBJ1-6; TRBD1 matches 9 bases. Per germline, CDR1 DFQATT and CDR2 SNEGSKA (reference sequence). The ends lost 5 bases at V and 6 bases at J; junction bases unmatched: 11. This CDR3 spans 16 amino acids. Here the CDR3 reads CSAERGPGQGNSPLHF. The CDR3 bases are TGCAGTGCTGAAAGAGGGCCGGGACAGGGTAATTCACCCCTCCACTTT.

Worth noting for this clonotype: Since a much larger clone is just one base distant, this may be a read error. The CDR3 end shows no conserved phenylalanine or tryptophan, and so a read error is likely. The V call is TRBV29-1, the J call TRBJ2-2, with D perhaps matching TRBD1 or TRBD2 (5 bases each). The CDR3 length is 13 residues. Germline CDR1 and CDR2: SQVTM and ANQGSEA. V was pared by 3 bases and J by 1 base, with 6 bases between. CDR3 protein: CSVDGGNTGELFL. The CDR3 DNA follows: TGCAGCGTTGATGGGGGGAACACCGGGGAGCTGTTTTTG.

A word on this clonotype: This CDR3 fails to terminate in the conserved phenylalanine or tryptophan, so it likely reflects a read error. The DNA is left out, because the CDR3 cannot be placed on it with certainty; the CDR3 is given as TCRdb lists it. The rearrangement joins TRBV6-6 to TRBJ2-7. CDR1 is MNHNY and CDR2 is SVGAGI in the germline V gene (reference sequence). Ends included, the CDR3 has 9 residues. CDR3 loop: CASSYSRST.

This clonotype was detected ten times or more. The CDR3 DNA follows: TGTGCCAGTAGTACATTGGGGGACACTGAAGCTTTCTTT. Amino acid sequence: CASSTLGDTEAFF. The V gene is TRBV19, the J gene TRBJ1-1; D perhaps matches TRBD1 (5 bases). Trimming removed 4 bases at V and 3 bases at J, with 9 bases between. The germline CDR1 and CDR2 sequences are LNHDA and SQIVND (reference sequence). This CDR3 spans 13 amino acids. Full variable domain (remainder filled in from reference TRBV19 and TRBJ1-1): DGGITQSPKYLFRKEGQNVTLSCEQNLNHDAMYWYRQDPGQGLRLIYYSQIVNDFQKGDIAEGYSVSREKKESFPLTVTSAQKNPTAFYLCASSTLGDTEAFFGQGTRLTVV.

This clonotype was seen ten or more times. V usage is TRBV7-2 and J usage is TRBJ1-5; the D is unclear. The germline V gene encodes CDR1 SGHTA and CDR2 FQGNSA. The CDR3 loop spans 13 amino acids. V was cut by 1 base and J by 12 bases, with 13 bases left in between. Here the CDR3 reads CASSLEVGRSQHF. The CDR3 region has the DNA TGTGCCAGCAGCTTAGAAGTTGGAAGGAGCCAGCATTTT.

This clonotype was observed a handful of times. V gene TRBV5-4 combines with J gene TRBJ1-5, with D possibly being TRBD1 (5 bases). The CDR3 loop spans 17 amino acids. V was pared by 0 bases and J by 2 bases, with 15 bases between. Germline loops: CDR1 SGHNT, CDR2 YYREEE (reference sequence). CDR3 sequence (DNA): TGTGCCAGCAGCTTGGCCTTAGGGAGGGGATGCAATCAGCCCCAGCATTTT. This codes for CASSLALGRGCNQPQHF. The full variable domain, rest sourced from reference TRBV5-4 and TRBJ1-5, is ETGVTQSPTHLIKTRGQQVTLRCSSQSGHNTVSWYQQALGQGPQFIFQYYREEENGRGNFPPRFSGLQFPNYSSELNVNALELDDSALYLCASSLALGRGCNQPQHFGDGTRLSIL.

This clonotype came up many times. The chain is built from TRBV6-5 and TRBJ1-2; D call uncertain. V was pared by 0 bases and J by 1 base, with 6 bases between. The germline V gene encodes CDR1 MNHEY and CDR2 SVGAGI. There are 14 residues in the CDR3. The CDR3 loop is CASSYSGGNYGYTF. The CDR3 DNA is TGTGCCAGCAGTTACTCGGGAGGTAACTATGGCTACACCTTC.

This clonotype came up many times. This may be a read error, as it is one base from a much larger clone. This chain joins TRBV2 and TRBJ1-1; D uncertain. This CDR3 region has 11 residues. Germline loops: CDR1 SNHLY, CDR2 FYNNEI. Deletions cut 8 bases from V and 3 bases from J, with 7 bases between. CDR3 in amino acids: CASGYDTEAFF. CDR3 sequence (DNA): TGTGCCAGCGGCTACGACACTGAAGCTTTCTTT.

This clonotype was counted ten times or more. The chain has TRBV5-4 and TRBJ1-2; possible D gene TRBD1, 5 bases. The CDR3 sequence is 13 residues long. The germline CDR1 and CDR2 sequences are SGHNT and YYREEE (reference sequence). The V and J ends lost 4 bases and 5 bases respectively, with 12 bases between them. Here the CDR3 DNA reads TGTGCCAGCAGCCCGGACGGGGGTTATGGCTACACCTTC. It is translated as CASSPDGGYGYTF.

This clonotype was seen at least ten times. CDR3 in amino acids: CASSLGGTYQETQYF. The CDR3 bases are TGTGCCAGCAGCTTGGGGGGGACCTACCAAGAGACCCAGTACTTC. This chain connects TRBV7-2 to TRBJ2-5, with 7 bases matching TRBD2. Germline assignment: CDR1 SGHTA and CDR2 FQGNSA. V trimming: 3 bases; J trimming: 0 bases; junction bases outside the gene matches: 4. The CDR3 sequence is 15 residues long.

This clonotype was counted ten times or more. The chain couples TRBV7-9 to TRBJ2-7; perhaps D is TRBD1 or TRBD2 (7 bases each). The CDR3 is 14 amino acids. Germline-derived CDR1 and CDR2 are SEHNR and FQNEAQ (reference sequence). Between the trimmed V and J ends, which lost 5 bases and 5 bases, there was a span of 16 bases. CDR3 loop: CASSHRGGSNEQYF. Here the CDR3 DNA reads TGTGCCAGCAGCCACAGGGGAGGGTCGAACGAGCAGTACTTC.

This clonotype was recorded a few times. The conserved phenylalanine or tryptophan is not found at the CDR3 terminus, so this likely reflects a read error. V is TRBV5-1 and J is TRBJ1-2; D perhaps matches TRBD1 (5 bases). Per the germline V gene, CDR1 is SGHRS and CDR2 is YFSETQ. The CDR3 contains 16 residues. V lost 4 bases and J lost 4, with 20 bases in between. CDR3 loop: CASSLTGGTSFYGYTS. DNA for the CDR3: TGCGCCAGCAGCCTCACCGGCGGGACCTCCTTCTATGGCTACACCTCC.

Ten or more counts support this clonotype. The chain couples TRBV24-1 to TRBJ2-7; D unclear. The V end was cut by 0 bases, the J end by 0 bases, with 5 bases between. Germline V gives CDR1 KGHDR, CDR2 SFDVKD. The CDR3 sequence is 14 residues long. CDR3 DNA: TGTGCCACCAGTGATTTGGGGCCCTCCTACGAGCAGTACTTC. Its protein product is CATSDLGPSYEQYF.

This clonotype has a count of ten or more. An end of the junction does not agree with germline; a read error may underlie this. The V gene is TRBV24-1, the J gene TRBJ2-2; D may be TRBD1 or TRBD2 (5 bases each). CDR1 is KGHDR and CDR2 is SFDVKD in the germline V gene. The CDR3 extends over 16 amino acids. The CDR3 DNA reads as TGTGCCACCAGTGATCTTGGGACGGGAAACACCGGGGAGCTGTCTTTT. This encodes CATSDLGTGNTGELSF.